A single sample is the source of the 20 T cell receptor beta chains below, sequenced in a study of OX40 agonist ivuxolimab in advanced cancers. Receptor libraries were prepared by the immunoSEQ multiplex PCR assay. TCRdb took over this immuneACCESS table, retaining in-frame rearrangements with V and J assigned. Such tables are incomplete; in checked studies, under half of the missing clones stem from an unresolved V gene, and the remainder is unexplained. The sample yields about 70,000 clones; about 84% were counted once. The ten largest clones add up to approximately 5% of the sample. Sample: CD4+ or CD8+ T cells sorted from blood, taken in a trial of the OX40 agonist ivuxolimab. Receptor source: an adult with an advanced solid tumor such as melanoma, head and neck, liver or kidney cancer.

The chain employs TRBV7-3 and TRBJ1-2; D perhaps matches TRBD1 (5 bases). Trimming stripped 2 bases from V and 8 bases from J, with 12 bases between. Germline CDR1 and CDR2: SGHTA and FQGTGA. The CDR3 is 13 residues long. CDR3 region: CASSLEDTRGYTF. The DNA for the CDR3 is TGTGCCAGCAGCTTAGAGGACACACGGGGCTACACCTTC.

The CDR3 spells CASSYPGQGPFF. The CDR3 DNA is TGTGCCAGCAGTTACCCGGGACAGGGACCTTTCTTT. The chain combines TRBV6-5 with TRBJ1-1; the match to TRBD1 covers 9 bases. The CDR3 has 12 amino acids. The germline CDR1 and CDR2 sequences are MNHEY and SVGAGI. V dropped 2 bases and J dropped 12; count of bases not matched to a gene: 4.

The chain has TRBV11-3 and TRBJ1-4; D uncertain. Germline lookup yields CDR1 SGHNT and CDR2 YENEEA. Trimming left V 4 bases short and J 0 bases short, with 12 bases between. The CDR3 is 16 amino acids. This chain's CDR3 is CASSSRIWATNEKLFF. CDR3 DNA sequence: TGTGCCAGCAGCTCGCGTATCTGGGCAACTAATGAAAAACTGTTTTTT.

The V and J genes are TRBV4-1 and TRBJ2-4, with a weak D call TRBD1 (5 bases). Germline loops: CDR1 MGHRA, CDR2 YSYEKL. Trimming removed 1 base at V and 1 base at J, with 8 bases between. The CDR3 consists of 15 residues. The CDR3 spells CASSQGRVAKNIQYF. CDR3 sequence (DNA): TGCGCCAGCAGCCAAGGCAGGGTGGCCAAAAACATTCAGTACTTC.

The CDR3 DNA sequence: TGTGCCAGCAGTATCCGACCAACGAACACTGAAGCTTTCTTT. This encodes CASSIRPTNTEAFF. V is TRBV27 and J is TRBJ1-1; D remains ambiguous. The CDR3 consists of 14 residues. The germline gives CDR1 MNHEY, CDR2 SMNVEV (reference sequence). Trimming took off 5 bases at V and 1 base at J, with 11 bases between the two ends.

This clone was seen more than once but under ten times. The rearrangement joins TRBV5-4 to TRBJ2-3; 8 bases are shared with TRBD2. Trimming removed 5 bases from V and 3 bases from J; junction bases left unmatched: 8. The CDR3 runs 15 residues. The germline gives CDR1 SGHNT, CDR2 YYREEE (reference sequence). CDR3 protein: CASSQGLDLTDTQYF. CDR3 DNA: TGTGCCAGCAGTCAGGGACTAGATTTGACAGATACGCAGTATTTT.

The chain employs TRBV10-1 and TRBJ2-7; TRBD1 agrees at 8 bases. CDR1 and CDR2 from the germline V gene are WNHNN and SYGVQD (reference sequence). The CDR3 loop spans 14 amino acids. V shed 9 bases and J 2 bases; nucleotides not matched to a gene: 9. The CDR3 reads CARLRTGSTYEQYF. Here the CDR3 DNA reads TGCGCCAGACTAAGGACAGGGTCCACCTACGAGCAGTACTTC.

The chain is built from TRBV6-6 and TRBJ2-1, with D maybe TRBD2 (5 bases). The germline CDR1 and CDR2 sequences are MNHNY and SVGAGI (reference sequence). The V end was cut by 4 bases, the J end by 6 bases, with 16 bases between. The CDR3 is 15 amino acids. The CDR3 protein is CASSSTSRSFNEQFF. CDR3 nucleotide sequence: TGTGCCAGCAGTTCTACTAGTCGCTCTTTCAATGAGCAGTTCTTC.

V is TRBV5-1 and J is TRBJ2-3; D is perhaps TRBD2 (6 bases). The CDR3 covers 16 residues. V shed 6 bases and J shed 1 base, with 18 bases lying between them. The germline V gene encodes CDR1 SGHRS and CDR2 YFSETQ. The CDR3 region is CASTGRLGGGTDTQYF. The CDR3 DNA follows: TGCGCCAGCACGGGGAGGCTAGGCGGGGGCACAGATACGCAGTATTTT.

This chain connects TRBV30 to TRBJ2-7; tentatively, D is TRBD2 (5 bases). The CDR3 is made up of 14 amino acids. CDR1 and CDR2 (germline): GTSNPN, SVGIG (reference sequence). V was pared by 0 bases and J by 2 bases, with 11 bases between. The DNA for the CDR3 is TGTGCCTGGAGTGTCTCAGGTAGCGCCTACGAGCAGTACTTC. Translation gives CAWSVSGSAYEQYF.

V gene TRBV5-6 combines with J gene TRBJ1-3; D is ambiguous. This CDR3 region has 14 residues. The germline CDR1 and CDR2 sequences are SGHDT and YYEEEE. The V gene lost 1 base and the J gene lost 0 bases, with 5 bases spanning the gap. CDR3 loop: CASSLTVSGNTIYF. In nucleotides, the CDR3 is TGTGCCAGCAGCTTGACTGTCTCTGGAAACACCATATATTTT.

The chain combines TRBV21-1 with TRBJ2-7. TRBV21-1 has pseudogene status. The CDR3 extends over 15 amino acids. The chain's CDR3 is CASSQEGTDPYEQYF. CDR3 DNA: TGTGCCAGCAGCCAAGAGGGCACCGACCCCTACGAGCAGTACTTC.

This sequence joins TRBV2 and TRBJ1-4; D gene unclear. V lost 4 bases, J lost 4 bases, and 10 bases lay in between. Germline V gene data show CDR1 as SNHLY and CDR2 as FYNNEI. The CDR3 spans 14 residues. CDR3 sequence reads: CASSARQINEKLFF. In nucleotides, the CDR3 is TGTGCCAGCAGTGCTCGGCAGATTAATGAAAAACTGTTTTTT.

This chain joins TRBV7-9 and TRBJ1-2; D remains unclear. The CDR3 extends over 13 amino acids. Trimming cost V 5 bases and J 0 bases, with 7 bases left between them. In germline, CDR1 is SEHNR, CDR2 FQNEAQ (reference sequence). CDR3 region: CASSPRTNYGYTF. Written as DNA, the CDR3 is TGTGCCAGCAGCCCAAGAACTAACTATGGCTACACCTTC.

CDR3 amino acids: CASSRTGTHGYTF. The DNA of the CDR3 is TGTGCCAGCAGCCGGACAGGGACTCATGGCTACACCTTC. The chain joins TRBV5-6 to TRBJ1-2; 8 bases fit TRBD1. The V gene end was trimmed by 4 bases and the J gene end by 6 bases; junction bases not matched to a gene: 5. The CDR3 is made up of 13 amino acids. Germline V gives CDR1 SGHDT, CDR2 YYEEEE.

This clone was seen more than once but under ten times. The rearrangement links TRBV5-1 to TRBJ1-2; D is unresolved. The V gene lost 2 bases and the J gene lost 8 bases, with 13 bases spanning the gap. Germline CDR1 reads SGHRS; CDR2 reads YFSETQ. CDR3 size: 13 residues. DNA for the CDR3: TGCGCCAGCAGCTTTGGCCCGTCGGGGGGCTACACCTTC. Translation: CASSFGPSGGYTF.

The rearrangement uses TRBV9 and TRBJ2-2; no firm D call. CDR1 and CDR2 from the germline V gene are SGDLS and YYNGEE. The CDR3 extends over 15 amino acids. V was cut by 0 bases and J by 7 bases, with 13 bases left in between. In nucleotides, the CDR3 is TGTGCCAGCAGCGTAGAGATATTAAACGGCGGGGAGCTGTTTTTT. The encoded protein is CASSVEILNGGELFF.

CDR3 sequence (DNA): TGTGCCAGCAGCTTAGTACAGCTACCATATGGCTACACCTTC. This encodes CASSLVQLPYGYTF. This rearrangement joins TRBV7-2 to TRBJ1-2; D uncertain. The CDR3 contains 14 residues. CDR1 is SGHTA and CDR2 is FQGNSA in the germline V gene. Trimming cost V 1 base and J 5 bases, with 11 bases left between them.

The V gene is TRBV7-2, the J gene TRBJ2-5; D gene uncertain. The J call may not be correct, given that the DNA end is closer to TRBJ2-7. The germline CDR1 and CDR2 sequences are SGHTA and FQGNSA. This CDR3 is built from 14 residues. The CDR3 DNA sequence: TGTGCCAGCAGCCTATTGGACGGTGCCTACGAGCAGTACTTC. Protein product: CASSLLDGAYEQYF.

The chain couples TRBV6-1 to TRBJ1-5; no firm D call. This CDR3 is 13 amino acids long. CDR1 and CDR2 (germline): MNHNS, SASEGT. Trimming left V 8 bases short and J 0 bases short, with 8 bases between. CDR3 nucleotides: TGTGCCAGCGAGGCTTATAGCAATCAGCCCCAGCATTTT. This sequence encodes CASEAYSNQPQHF.